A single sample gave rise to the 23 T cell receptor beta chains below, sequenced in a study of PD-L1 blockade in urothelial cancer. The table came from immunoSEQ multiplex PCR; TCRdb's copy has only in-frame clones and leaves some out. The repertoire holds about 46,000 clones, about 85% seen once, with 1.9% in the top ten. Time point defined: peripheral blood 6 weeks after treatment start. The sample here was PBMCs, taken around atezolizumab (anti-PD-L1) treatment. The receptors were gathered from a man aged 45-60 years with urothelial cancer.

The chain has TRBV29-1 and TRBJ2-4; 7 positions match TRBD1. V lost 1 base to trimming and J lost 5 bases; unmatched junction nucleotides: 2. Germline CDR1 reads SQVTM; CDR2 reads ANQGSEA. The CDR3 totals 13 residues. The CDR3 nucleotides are TGCAGCGTTGAAGGGCAGGGGGAAAACATTCAGTACTTC. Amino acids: CSVEGQGENIQYF.

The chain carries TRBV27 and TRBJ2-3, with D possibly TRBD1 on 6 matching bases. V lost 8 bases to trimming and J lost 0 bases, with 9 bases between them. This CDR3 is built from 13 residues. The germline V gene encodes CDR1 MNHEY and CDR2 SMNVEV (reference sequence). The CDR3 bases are TGTGCCAGCCAAACAGGGAGCACAGATACGCAGTATTTT. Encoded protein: CASQTGSTDTQYF.

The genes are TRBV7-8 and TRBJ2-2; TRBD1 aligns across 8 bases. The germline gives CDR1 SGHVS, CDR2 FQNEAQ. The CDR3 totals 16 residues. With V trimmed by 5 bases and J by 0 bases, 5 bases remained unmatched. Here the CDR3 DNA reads TGTGCCAGCAGCCCTCTGGACAGGGCGAACACCGGGGAGCTGTTTTTT. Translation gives CASSPLDRANTGELFF. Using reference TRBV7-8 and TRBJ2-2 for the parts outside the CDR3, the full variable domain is GAGVSQSPRYKVAKRGQDVALRCDPISGHVSLFWYQQALGQGPEFLTYFQNEAQLDKSGLPSDRFFAERPEGSVSTLKIQRTQQEDSAVYLCASSPLDRANTGELFFGEGSRLTVL.

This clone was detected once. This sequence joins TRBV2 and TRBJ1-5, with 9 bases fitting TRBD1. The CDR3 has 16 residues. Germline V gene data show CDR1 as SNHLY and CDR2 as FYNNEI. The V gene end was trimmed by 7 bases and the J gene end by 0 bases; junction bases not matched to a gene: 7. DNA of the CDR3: TGTGCCAGCAACCCCGGGACAGGGAATAGCAATCAGCCCCAGCATTTT. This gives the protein CASNPGTGNSNQPQHF.

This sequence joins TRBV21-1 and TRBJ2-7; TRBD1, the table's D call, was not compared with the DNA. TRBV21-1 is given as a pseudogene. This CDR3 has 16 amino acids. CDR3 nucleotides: TGTGCCAGCAGCAATGAGGGGACAGGATGCGAATACGAGCAGTACTTC. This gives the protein CASSNEGTGCEYEQYF.

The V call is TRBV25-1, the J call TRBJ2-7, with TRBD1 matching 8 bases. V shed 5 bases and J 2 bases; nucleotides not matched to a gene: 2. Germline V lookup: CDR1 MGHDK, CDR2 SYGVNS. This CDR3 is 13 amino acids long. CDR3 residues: CASSHRGAYEQYF. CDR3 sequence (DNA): TGTGCCAGCAGTCACAGGGGGGCCTACGAGCAGTACTTC.

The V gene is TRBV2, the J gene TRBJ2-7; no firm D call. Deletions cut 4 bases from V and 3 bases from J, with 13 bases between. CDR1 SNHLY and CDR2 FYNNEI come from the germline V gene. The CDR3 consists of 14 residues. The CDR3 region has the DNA TGTGCCAGCAGTGCGGCTACCCGGAGCTACGAGCAGTACTTC. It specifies CASSAATRSYEQYF.

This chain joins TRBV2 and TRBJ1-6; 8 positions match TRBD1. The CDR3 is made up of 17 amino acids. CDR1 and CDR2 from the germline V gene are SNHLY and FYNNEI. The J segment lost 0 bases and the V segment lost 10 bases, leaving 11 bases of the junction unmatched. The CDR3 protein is CAIQRTGTSSYNSPLHF. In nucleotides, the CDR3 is TGTGCCATCCAAAGGACAGGGACGAGCTCCTATAATTCACCCCTCCACTTT.

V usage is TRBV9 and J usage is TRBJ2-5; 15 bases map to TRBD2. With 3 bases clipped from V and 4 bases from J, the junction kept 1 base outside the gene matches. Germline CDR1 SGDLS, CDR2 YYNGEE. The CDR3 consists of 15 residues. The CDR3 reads CASSAGLAGGETQYF. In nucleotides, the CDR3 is TGTGCCAGCAGCGCGGGACTAGCGGGGGGAGAGACCCAGTACTTC.

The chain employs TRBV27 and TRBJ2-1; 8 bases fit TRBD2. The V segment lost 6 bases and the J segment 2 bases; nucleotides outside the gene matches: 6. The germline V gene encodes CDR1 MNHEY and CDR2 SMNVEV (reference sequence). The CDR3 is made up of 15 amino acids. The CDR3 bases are TGTGCCAGCAGACCGGGACTAGAGCCCTACAATGAGCAGTTCTTC. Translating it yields CASRPGLEPYNEQFF.

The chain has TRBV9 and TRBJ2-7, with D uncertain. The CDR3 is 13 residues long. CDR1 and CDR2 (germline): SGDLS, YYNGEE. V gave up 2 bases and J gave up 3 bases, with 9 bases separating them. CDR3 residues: CASSVGSHYEQYF. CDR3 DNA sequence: TGTGCCAGCAGCGTGGGCAGCCACTACGAGCAGTACTTC.

The CDR3 loop is CASSRDRIYEQYF. The DNA for the CDR3 is TGTGCCAGCTCACGGGACAGGATCTACGAGCAGTACTTC. V usage is TRBV18 and J usage is TRBJ2-7; the match to TRBD1 covers 8 bases. The CDR3 loop spans 13 amino acids. Unmatched junction bases numbered 2, after V lost 4 bases and J lost 3 bases. Germline values: CDR1 KGHSH, CDR2 LQKENI.

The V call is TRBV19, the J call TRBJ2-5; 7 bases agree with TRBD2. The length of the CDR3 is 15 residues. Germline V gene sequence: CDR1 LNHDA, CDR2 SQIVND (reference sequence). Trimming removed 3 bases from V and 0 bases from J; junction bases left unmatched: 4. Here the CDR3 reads CASSIASGYQETQYF. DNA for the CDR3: TGTGCCAGTAGTATCGCTAGCGGATACCAAGAGACCCAGTACTTC.

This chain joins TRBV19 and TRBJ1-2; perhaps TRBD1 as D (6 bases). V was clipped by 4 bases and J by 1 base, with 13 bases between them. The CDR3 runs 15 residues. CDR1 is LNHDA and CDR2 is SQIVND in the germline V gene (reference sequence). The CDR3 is CASSSNRVINYGYTF. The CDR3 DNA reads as TGTGCCAGTAGTAGCAACAGGGTAATTAACTATGGCTACACCTTC. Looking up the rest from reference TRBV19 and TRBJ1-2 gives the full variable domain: DGGITQSPKYLFRKEGQNVTLSCEQNLNHDAMYWYRQDPGQGLRLIYYSQIVNDFQKGDIAEGYSVSREKKESFPLTVTSAQKNPTAFYLCASSSNRVINYGYTFGSGTRLTVV.

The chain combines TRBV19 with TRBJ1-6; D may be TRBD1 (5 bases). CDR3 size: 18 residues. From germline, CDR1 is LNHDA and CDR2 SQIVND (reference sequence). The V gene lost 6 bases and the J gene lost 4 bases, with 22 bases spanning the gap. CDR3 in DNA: TGTGCCAGTAGCACCTTAAATATGGGGGGAACATATAATTCACCCCTCCACTTT. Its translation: CASSTLNMGGTYNSPLHF. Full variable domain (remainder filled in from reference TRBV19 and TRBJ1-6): DGGITQSPKYLFRKEGQNVTLSCEQNLNHDAMYWYRQDPGQGLRLIYYSQIVNDFQKGDIAEGYSVSREKKESFPLTVTSAQKNPTAFYLCASSTLNMGGTYNSPLHFGNGTRLTVT.

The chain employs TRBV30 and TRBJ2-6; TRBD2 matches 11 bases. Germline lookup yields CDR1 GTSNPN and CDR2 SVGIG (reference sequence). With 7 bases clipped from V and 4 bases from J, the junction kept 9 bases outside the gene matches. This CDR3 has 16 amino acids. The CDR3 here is CAYRLAGRNGANVLTF. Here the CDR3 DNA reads TGTGCCTATCGACTAGCGGGAAGGAACGGGGCCAACGTCCTGACTTTC.

The CDR3 loop is CASRPQGAGETQYF. The CDR3 DNA reads as TGTGCCAGCAGGCCGCAGGGGGCCGGTGAGACCCAGTACTTC. This chain connects TRBV5-4 to TRBJ2-5; 8 bases are a match to TRBD1. Germline CDR1 SGHNT, CDR2 YYREEE (reference sequence). The CDR3 runs 14 residues. The J segment lost 5 bases and the V segment lost 5 bases, leaving 8 bases of the junction unmatched. Complete variable domain (other parts from reference TRBV5-4 and TRBJ2-5): ETGVTQSPTHLIKTRGQQVTLRCSSQSGHNTVSWYQQALGQGPQFIFQYYREEENGRGNFPPRFSGLQFPNYSSELNVNALELDDSALYLCASRPQGAGETQYFGPGTRLLVL.

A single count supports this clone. This CDR3 reads CASSVTGGPGANVLTF. CDR3 DNA sequence: TGTGCCAGCAGCGTAACAGGGGGCCCTGGGGCCAACGTCCTGACTTTC. The chain joins TRBV7-2 to TRBJ2-6, with 9 bases matching TRBD1. Germline V gives CDR1 SGHTA, CDR2 FQGNSA. This CDR3 contains 16 residues. The J segment lost 2 bases and the V segment lost 5 bases, leaving 4 bases of the junction unmatched.

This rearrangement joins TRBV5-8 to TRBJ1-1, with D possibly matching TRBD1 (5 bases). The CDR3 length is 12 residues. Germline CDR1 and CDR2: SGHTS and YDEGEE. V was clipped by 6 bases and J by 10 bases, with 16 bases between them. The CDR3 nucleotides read TGTGCCAGCACCCCAAACGGCGGGGGAGCTTTCTTT. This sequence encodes CASTPNGGGAFF.

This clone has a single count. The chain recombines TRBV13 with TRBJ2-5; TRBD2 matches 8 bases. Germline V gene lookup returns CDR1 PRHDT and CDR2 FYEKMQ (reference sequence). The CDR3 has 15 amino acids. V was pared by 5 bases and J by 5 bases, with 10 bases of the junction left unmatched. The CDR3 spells CASSHLGGAGETQYF. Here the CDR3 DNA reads TGTGCCAGCAGCCACCTCGGGGGGGCCGGGGAGACCCAGTACTTC.

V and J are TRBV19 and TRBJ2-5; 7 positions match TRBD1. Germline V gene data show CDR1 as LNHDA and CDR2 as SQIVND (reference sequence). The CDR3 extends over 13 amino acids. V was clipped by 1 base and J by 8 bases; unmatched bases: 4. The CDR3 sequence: CASSIVAGGTQYF. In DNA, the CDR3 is TGTGCCAGTAGTATAGTGGCAGGGGGAACCCAGTACTTC.

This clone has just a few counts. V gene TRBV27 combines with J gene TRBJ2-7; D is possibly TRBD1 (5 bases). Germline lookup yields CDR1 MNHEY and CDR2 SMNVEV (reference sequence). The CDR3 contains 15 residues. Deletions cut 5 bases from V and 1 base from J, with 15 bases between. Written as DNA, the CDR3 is TGTGCCAGCAGTAAAAAACAGGCGCGATCCTACGAGCAGTACTTC. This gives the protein CASSKKQARSYEQYF.

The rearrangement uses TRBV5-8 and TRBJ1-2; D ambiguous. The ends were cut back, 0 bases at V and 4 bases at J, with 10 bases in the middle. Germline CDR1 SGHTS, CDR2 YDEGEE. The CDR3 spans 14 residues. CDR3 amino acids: CASSLVKRSYGYTF. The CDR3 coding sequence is TGTGCCAGCAGCTTGGTCAAAAGGAGCTATGGCTACACCTTC.